The T cell receptor (beta chain) described here comes from a study of blood T cell repertoires in COVID-19. Per the original methods: The assay estimated nucleated cells by amplifying reference gene primers. The method was immunoSEQ multiplex PCR; TCRdb's version includes in-frame clones alone and lacks a portion of them. That table is the source of V, J and clone size, and D and trimming were worked out from the DNA. The sample contains 200,000 to 300,000 clones, approximately 84% of which appear only once. V lost 4 bases, J lost 3 bases, and 10 bases stayed unmatched. Germline-derived CDR1 and CDR2 are SGHTA and FQGNSA. The CDR3 is 16 residues long. This clone was seen only a few times.

The sequence came from a man in his fifties or sixties with acute or convalescent COVID-19. V is TRBV7-2 and J is TRBJ2-7, with 9 bases that match TRBD1. Sequenced: peripheral blood. The CDR3 DNA follows: TGTGCCAGCAGCTCGCTCCGGGACAGGGAGGACTACGAGCAGTACTTC. This sequence encodes CASSSLRDREDYEQYF.